This T cell receptor (beta chain) stems from a study of cytomegalovirus exposure and HLA in healthy donors. Study summary: A later analysis reported the 95 to 150 validation repertoires used the same platform as the approximately 650 first-cohort repertoires.

Study-level points and caveats: The study listed under 200 cytomegalovirus-associated TCR beta chains.

A remark on this clone: Its antigen remains unidentified.

Some clones are missing from TCRdb's copy, which holds only in-frame ones; the method was immunoSEQ multiplex PCR. The sample contains 100,000 to 150,000 clones, under 90% of which appear only once. The approximately 120-subject validation cohort, separate from the approximately 670-subject first cohort, included the donors. The CDR3 is made up of 13 amino acids. Per germline, CDR1 SGHAT and CDR2 FQNNGV. Trimming removed 4 bases from V and 5 bases from J, with 11 bases in between. The sequence came from a woman aged 18-29 years in good health and CMV-seronegative. The chain combines TRBV11-2 with TRBJ1-1; possible D gene TRBD1, 5 bases. Material for sequencing was PBMCs. In DNA form, the CDR3 reads TGTGCCAGCAGCTCGGGGGGTCGGACTGAAGCTTTCTTT. Protein product: CASSSGGRTEAFF.